These 27 T cell receptor beta chains were all obtained from the same sample, sequenced in a study of neoadjuvant anti-PD-1 for oral cavity cancer. Described time point: after neoadjuvant nivolumab, at surgical resection. Assay used: immunoSEQ multiplex PCR; TCRdb lists only in-frame clones, some missing. The sample has more than 11,000 clones, 65% to 75% seen once. The starting material was PBMCs, obtained after nivolumab (anti-PD-1) treatment. The receptors were gathered from a person between 40 and 85 years old with oral cavity squamous cell carcinoma.

V is TRBV2 and J is TRBJ2-3; D is uncertain. The ends were cut back, 7 bases at V and 0 bases at J, with 11 bases in the middle. Germline CDR1 and CDR2: SNHLY and FYNNEI. The CDR3 is made up of 14 amino acids. This chain's CDR3 is CASTRSSSTDTQYF. CDR3 bases: TGTGCCAGCACCCGCTCATCTAGCACAGATACGCAGTATTTT.

The chain carries TRBV14 and TRBJ1-2, with TRBD1 as a possible D gene (6 bases). Between the trimmed V and J ends, which lost 1 base and 7 bases, there was a span of 13 bases. The germline CDR1 and CDR2 sequences are SGHDN and FVKESK. This CDR3 contains 14 residues. Written as DNA, the CDR3 is TGTGCCAGCAGCCAAGTAACAGGGACGGGTGGCTACACCTTC. Its protein product is CASSQVTGTGGYTF.

This clone was counted between two and nine times. This chain joins TRBV5-1 and TRBJ2-1; 10 bases match TRBD2. CDR1 and CDR2 (germline): SGHRS, YFSETQ. The length of the CDR3 is 15 residues. Trimming cost V 3 bases and J 10 bases; bases outside gene matches: 10. The CDR3 sequence is CASSSGGVAGGEQFF. The CDR3 DNA sequence: TGCGCCAGCAGCTCCGGGGGGGTAGCGGGAGGAGAGCAGTTCTTC.

Only a few counts were recorded for this clone. This chain connects TRBV5-1 to TRBJ2-7, with D unresolved. Germline V CDR1 and CDR2: SGHRS, YFSETQ. There are 14 residues in the CDR3. Trimming removed 0 bases from V and 6 bases from J, with 13 bases in between. Written as DNA, the CDR3 is TGCGCCAGCAGCTTGGACATATTAACGCCCGAGCAGTACTTC. It translates to CASSLDILTPEQYF.

This clone was counted a few times. The rearrangement uses TRBV19 and TRBJ2-2; TRBD2 aligns across 14 bases. The germline CDR1 and CDR2 sequences are LNHDA and SQIVND (reference sequence). The trim removed 6 bases at V and 4 bases at J, leaving 7 bases unmatched. The CDR3 totals 17 residues. In nucleotides, the CDR3 is TGTGCCAGTAGCCGGGGACTAGCGGGAGTCGGCACCGGGGAGCTGTTTTTT. Translated: CASSRGLAGVGTGELFF. Together with reference TRBV19 and TRBJ2-2, the CDR3 gives the full variable domain: DGGITQSPKYLFRKEGQNVTLSCEQNLNHDAMYWYRQDPGQGLRLIYYSQIVNDFQKGDIAEGYSVSREKKESFPLTVTSAQKNPTAFYLCASSRGLAGVGTGELFFGEGSRLTVL.

The chain joins TRBV19 to TRBJ2-5, with D hard to call. V was cut by 5 bases and J by 2 bases, with 12 bases left in between. Germline V lookup: CDR1 LNHDA, CDR2 SQIVND (reference sequence). The CDR3 totals 14 residues. This chain's CDR3 is CASSPRIGQETQYF. The CDR3 DNA reads as TGTGCCAGTAGTCCCCGGATAGGACAAGAGACCCAGTACTTC.

The chain is built from TRBV27 and TRBJ2-2; D is unclear. Germline CDR1 reads MNHEY; CDR2 reads SMNVEV (reference sequence). The CDR3 has 15 amino acids. The V gene lost 3 bases and the J gene lost 0 bases, with 8 bases spanning the gap. CDR3 nucleotide sequence: TGTGCCAGCAGTTTCCAAGGCACGAACACCGGGGAGCTGTTTTTT. This gives the protein CASSFQGTNTGELFF.

This sequence joins TRBV10-3 and TRBJ2-3; D is uncertain. Germline values: CDR1 ENHRY, CDR2 SYGVKD. V was cut by 5 bases and J by 4 bases, with 7 bases left in between. This CDR3 is 12 amino acids long. The chain's CDR3 is CAISLGADTQYF. In DNA form, the CDR3 reads TGTGCCATCAGTCTTGGTGCAGATACGCAGTATTTT.

This clone was picked up one time. V usage is TRBV5-1 and J usage is TRBJ2-7; D is uncertain. Trimming pared 3 bases from V and 3 bases from J, leaving 10 bases between. The germline V gene has CDR1 SGHRS and CDR2 YFSETQ. CDR3 length: 13 residues. CDR3 residues: CASSWADGYEQYF. CDR3 bases: TGCGCCAGCAGCTGGGCGGATGGCTACGAGCAGTACTTC.

The genes are TRBV6-1 and TRBJ1-5; D gene ambiguous. V lost 4 bases and J lost 7, with 14 bases in between. The CDR3 spans 14 residues. The V gene's germline CDR1 is MNHNS and CDR2 SASEGT. CDR3 DNA: TGTGCCAGCAGTGGCGTGGGGTCTGGCCAGCCCCAGCATTTT. This encodes CASSGVGSGQPQHF.

The chain combines TRBV5-1 with TRBJ2-5; 9 bases are a match to TRBD1. The V gene end was trimmed by 3 bases and the J gene end by 4 bases; junction bases not matched to a gene: 4. CDR3 size: 14 residues. From germline, CDR1 is SGHRS and CDR2 YFSETQ. The CDR3 sequence is CASSSGQGGETQYF. CDR3 sequence (DNA): TGCGCCAGCAGCTCGGGACAGGGAGGAGAGACCCAGTACTTC.

The genes are TRBV19 and TRBJ2-2; a possible D gene is TRBD2 (8 bases). Trimming cost V 9 bases and J 3 bases, with 14 bases left between them. In germline, CDR1 is LNHDA, CDR2 SQIVND (reference sequence). The CDR3 is 14 residues long. The CDR3 sequence: CASREGAHTGELFF. CDR3 sequence (DNA): TGTGCCAGCCGGGAGGGGGCGCACACCGGGGAGCTGTTTTTT.

Only a few counts were recorded for this clone. The chain is built from TRBV2 and TRBJ2-7; 8 bases are a match to TRBD2. Germline-derived CDR1 and CDR2 are SNHLY and FYNNEI. With 6 bases clipped from V and 5 bases from J, the junction kept 12 bases outside the gene matches. The CDR3 consists of 15 residues. CDR3 DNA sequence: TGTGCCAGCAGACCTGAGCGGGAGAGCGGGGACGAGCAGTACTTC. Amino acids: CASRPERESGDEQYF.

This rearrangement joins TRBV28 to TRBJ1-1; D gene unclear. Trimming stripped 1 base from V and 0 bases from J, with 6 bases between. Germline values: CDR1 MDHEN, CDR2 SYDVKM. The length of the CDR3 is 14 residues. This CDR3 is CASSLLTMNTEAFF. The CDR3, as DNA: TGTGCCAGCAGTTTATTGACAATGAACACTGAAGCTTTCTTT.

The rearrangement links TRBV6-1 to TRBJ2-1, with TRBD1 identical over 9 bases. With 6 bases clipped from V and 8 bases from J, the junction kept 11 bases outside the gene matches. CDR1 MNHNS and CDR2 SASEGT come from the germline V gene. CDR3 length equals 15 residues. The CDR3 nucleotides are TGTGCCAGCAGCGGGGGACAGGGTATTGTCCATGAGCAGTTCTTC. As protein: CASSGGQGIVHEQFF.

The chain joins TRBV5-1 to TRBJ1-2; TRBD1 aligns across 7 bases. The CDR3 spans 16 residues. J was trimmed by 2 bases and V by 0 bases; bases with no gene match: 7. Germline loops: CDR1 SGHRS, CDR2 YFSETQ. The CDR3 sequence: CASSLAGQGQNYGYTF. In DNA, the CDR3 is TGCGCCAGCAGCTTGGCTGGCCAGGGACAGAACTATGGCTACACCTTC.

Comments on this clone: Other DNA sequences within the sample encode an identical CDR3. The rearrangement joins TRBV5-4 to TRBJ2-7, with D possibly TRBD2 on 5 matching bases. Per germline, CDR1 SGHNT and CDR2 YYREEE (reference sequence). V was trimmed by 0 bases and J by 2 bases, leaving 9 bases between them. The CDR3 covers 14 residues. This chain's CDR3 is CASSLAGVAYEQYF. CDR3 nucleotide sequence: TGTGCCAGCAGCTTGGCCGGGGTGGCCTACGAGCAGTACTTC. The full variable domain, completed using reference TRBV5-4 and TRBJ2-7, is ETGVTQSPTHLIKTRGQQVTLRCSSQSGHNTVSWYQQALGQGPQFIFQYYREEENGRGNFPPRFSGLQFPNYSSELNVNALELDDSALYLCASSLAGVAYEQYFGPGTRLTVT.

The gene calls are TRBV19 and TRBJ2-1; possible D gene TRBD1, 5 bases. The CDR3 loop spans 15 amino acids. CDR1 and CDR2 from the germline V gene are LNHDA and SQIVND (reference sequence). Trimming removed 4 bases from V and 3 bases from J, with 13 bases in between. The CDR3 sequence: CASSTGNYLYNEQFF. The CDR3 coding sequence is TGTGCCAGTAGTACAGGGAATTATCTCTACAATGAGCAGTTCTTC.

The genes are TRBV6-5 and TRBJ1-1, with unresolved D. CDR1 and CDR2 from the germline V gene are MNHEY and SVGAGI. V lost 0 bases and J 2 bases, leaving 13 bases between the germline ends. The CDR3 length is 16 residues. For the CDR3, the DNA is TGTGCCAGCAGTTACTCGAGTGGCAGATTCAACACTGAAGCTTTCTTT. It is translated as CASSYSSGRFNTEAFF.

This sequence joins TRBV6-1 and TRBJ2-7; 12 positions match TRBD2. Germline CDR1 MNHNS, CDR2 SASEGT. CDR3 length: 14 residues. Trimming at V came to 6 bases and at J to 6 bases, leaving 6 bases not matched to a gene. The CDR3 sequence is CASRELAGGGEQYF. The CDR3 DNA reads as TGTGCCAGCAGGGAACTAGCGGGAGGTGGCGAGCAGTACTTC.

The chain is built from TRBV7-2 and TRBJ2-7; D is perhaps TRBD2 (6 bases). Trimming took 5 bases from V and 5 from J, leaving 19 bases between them. The CDR3 runs 15 residues. Germline V gene sequence: CDR1 SGHTA, CDR2 FQGNSA. Here the CDR3 reads CASSGKAGSSDEQYF. CDR3 sequence (DNA): TGTGCCAGCAGCGGAAAGGCGGGATCCTCGGACGAGCAGTACTTC.

This clone was detected only a few times. V and J are TRBV7-2 and TRBJ1-1; D is uncertain. Germline lookup yields CDR1 SGHTA and CDR2 FQGNSA. The CDR3 has 13 residues. The V gene lost 5 bases and the J gene lost 2 bases, with 9 bases spanning the gap. Here the CDR3 reads CASSVQPNTEAFF. The CDR3 coding sequence is TGTGCCAGCAGCGTACAACCTAACACTGAAGCTTTCTTT.

This CDR3 reads CASSGGTGTRSGITDTQYF. In nucleotides, the CDR3 is TGTGCCAGCAGTGGCGGGACAGGGACGCGTAGCGGAATCACAGATACGCAGTATTTT. The chain couples TRBV28 to TRBJ2-3, with TRBD1 matching over 9 bases. V trimming: 5 bases; J trimming: 2 bases; junction bases outside the gene matches: 17. The CDR3 contains 19 residues. Germline V lookup: CDR1 MDHEN, CDR2 SYDVKM.

The chain links TRBV6-1 to TRBJ2-7; 10 bases fit TRBD1. The CDR3 has 14 amino acids. After removal of 6 bases from V and 3 bases from J, the junction contained 5 bases not matched to a gene. Germline lookup yields CDR1 MNHNS and CDR2 SASEGT. The DNA of the CDR3 is TGTGCCAGCAGGGGGGACAGGGGAGTCTACGAGCAGTACTTC. It is translated as CASRGDRGVYEQYF.

This clone was detected only a few times. This chain connects TRBV5-4 to TRBJ2-7, with 10 bases fitting TRBD1. CDR3 size: 15 residues. Per the germline V gene, CDR1 is SGHNT and CDR2 is YYREEE (reference sequence). V was pared by 4 bases and J by 3 bases, with 7 bases of the junction left unmatched. CDR3 in amino acids: CASSKSTGGFYEQYF. CDR3 bases: TGTGCCAGCAGCAAGTCGACAGGGGGCTTCTACGAGCAGTACTTC.

The CDR3 DNA is TGTGCCAGCACCGAACGACAGGGGAGGGGCGAGCAGTACTTC. Translated, it gives CASTERQGRGEQYF. The V and J genes are TRBV6-1 and TRBJ2-7, with D possibly TRBD1 on 8 matching bases. Per the germline V gene, CDR1 is MNHNS and CDR2 is SASEGT. CDR3 length: 14 residues. Trimming took off 7 bases at V and 6 bases at J, with 19 bases between the two ends.

The rearrangement links TRBV5-6 to TRBJ2-7, with D perhaps TRBD2 (5 bases). V dropped 5 bases and J dropped 0 bases, with 6 bases sitting between them. This CDR3 is built from 12 residues. Germline V gene data show CDR1 as SGHDT and CDR2 as YYEEEE. In DNA form, the CDR3 reads TGTGCCAGCAGGGCGGGCTCCTACGAGCAGTACTTC. It translates to CASRAGSYEQYF.